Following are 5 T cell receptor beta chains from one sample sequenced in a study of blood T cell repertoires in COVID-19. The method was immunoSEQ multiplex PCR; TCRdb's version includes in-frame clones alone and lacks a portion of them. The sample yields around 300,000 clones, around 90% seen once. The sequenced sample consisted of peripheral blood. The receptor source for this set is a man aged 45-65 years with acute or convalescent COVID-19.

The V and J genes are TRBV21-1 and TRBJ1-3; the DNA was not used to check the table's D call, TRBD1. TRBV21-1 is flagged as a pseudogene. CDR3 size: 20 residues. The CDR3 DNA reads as TGTGCCAGCAGCACCCGGACAGGGGAAACGCAAGGCGGCTCTGGAAACACCATATATTTT. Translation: CASSTRTGETQGGSGNTIYF.

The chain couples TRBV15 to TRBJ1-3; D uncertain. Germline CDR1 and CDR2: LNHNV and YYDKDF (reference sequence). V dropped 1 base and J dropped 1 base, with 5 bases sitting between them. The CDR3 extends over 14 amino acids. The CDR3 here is CATSRGASGNTIYF. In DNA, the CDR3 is TGTGCCACCAGCAGAGGGGCATCTGGAAACACCATATATTTT.

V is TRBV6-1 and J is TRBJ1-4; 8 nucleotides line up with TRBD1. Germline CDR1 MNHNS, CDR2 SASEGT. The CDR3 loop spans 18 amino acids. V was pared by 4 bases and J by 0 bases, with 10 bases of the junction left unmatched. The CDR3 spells CASSGRGQAFATNEKLFF. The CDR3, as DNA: TGTGCCAGCAGTGGTAGGGGACAGGCGTTTGCAACTAATGAAAAACTGTTTTTT.

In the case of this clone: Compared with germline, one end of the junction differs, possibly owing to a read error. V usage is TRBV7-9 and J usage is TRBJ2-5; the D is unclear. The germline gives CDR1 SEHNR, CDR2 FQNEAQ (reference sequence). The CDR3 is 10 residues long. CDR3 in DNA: TGTGCCAGCAGCTCAGAGGCCCAGTACTTC. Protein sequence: CASSSEAQYF. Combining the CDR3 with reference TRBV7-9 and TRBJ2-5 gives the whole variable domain DTGVSQNPRHKITKRGQNVTFRCDPISEHNRLYWYRQTLGQGPEFLTYFQNEAQLEKSRLLSDRFSAERPKGSFSTLEIQRTEQGDSAMYLCASSSEAQYFGPGTRLLVL.

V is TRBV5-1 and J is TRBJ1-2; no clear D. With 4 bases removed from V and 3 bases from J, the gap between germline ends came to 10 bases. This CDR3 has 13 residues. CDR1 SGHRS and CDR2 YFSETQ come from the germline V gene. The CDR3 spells CASSPAADYGYTF. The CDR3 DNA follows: TGCGCCAGCAGCCCCGCAGCGGACTATGGCTACACCTTC.